Sequencing of this T cell receptor (beta chain) was carried out in a study of T cell responses to AZD1222 COVID-19 vaccine. Study context: Pooled together were second doses at about 4 or about 12 weeks. Overall study findings and caveats: The breadth and depth of Spike-specific TCRs increased once two AZD1222 doses had been given. At baseline, just five to seven AZD1222 recipients tested seropositive. Nearly half of the spike-specific TCRs reportedly recognize variant regions that carry no mutations.

Sequencing was performed with immunoSEQ multiplex PCR; in TCRdb, only in-frame clones are kept and a portion is missing. The sample yields some 96,000 clones, 88% seen once. Germline values: CDR1 MNHEY, CDR2 SVGAGI. J was trimmed by 0 bases and V by 8 bases; bases with no gene match: 3. This CDR3 has 13 amino acids. A word on this clone: Its specificity is not known.

The receptor was isolated from an adult in good health. This specimen consisted of peripheral blood, obtained on day 0 of AZD1222 vaccination. The chain has TRBV6-5 and TRBJ1-1, with 7 bases matching TRBD1. The CDR3 reads CASVGQLNTEAFF. Written as DNA, the CDR3 is TGTGCCAGCGTGGGACAGTTGAACACTGAAGCTTTCTTT.